This T cell receptor beta chain was identified during a study of glioma-infiltrating T cells after dendritic cell vaccination. Study-wide context: Glioblastoma patients came from Phase I and II dendritic cell vaccination trials. Study-wide points: Only a small number of patients had complete blood and tumor samples.

The CDR3 has 15 amino acids. The V and J ends lost 1 base and 10 bases respectively, with 20 bases between them. Input was around 2.1 ug genomic DNA, or all available if less. Sequenced by immunoSEQ multiplex PCR; TCRdb stores in-frame clones only, minus some. Among about 50,000 clones, less than 90% were seen once, and the ten largest hold roughly an eighth. As concerns this clone: Its antigen is as yet unknown.

This sequence originates from a human donor with glioblastoma. The chain employs TRBV5-3 and TRBJ1-1; maybe TRBD1 (6 bases). TRBV5-3 is treated as an ORF (open reading frame) with a function not yet certain. Here the sequenced sample was blood, taken before dendritic cell vaccination. DNA of the CDR3: TGTGCCAGAAGCTTGACTTACAGGGATGGAGTCAGAGCTTTCTTT. Protein: CARSLTYRDGVRAFF.